This TCR beta chain was recorded in a study of OX40 agonist ivuxolimab in advanced cancers. Here immunoSEQ multiplex PCR was the method, and the copy in TCRdb shows in-frame clones only, minus some. The sample includes tens of thousands of clones, roughly 92% of them seen just once. Findings and limits, study-wide: In a subset of nonresponders, normalized T-cell clonal expansion was also low. CD8+ T cells (on average) carried more expanded clones than CD4+ T cells.

The length of the CDR3 is 16 residues. Trimming pared 4 bases from V and 2 bases from J, leaving 17 bases between. The germline CDR1 and CDR2 sequences are LNHDA and SQIVND (reference sequence). For this clone: Antigen: not known.

The V gene is TRBV19, the J gene TRBJ2-5; weak D call: TRBD2 (5 bases). The source was CD4+ or CD8+ T cells sorted from blood, collected in a trial of the OX40 agonist ivuxolimab. This sequence was found in an adult with an advanced solid tumor such as melanoma, head and neck, liver or kidney cancer. CDR3 residues: CASSKGNGVWQETQYF. CDR3 nucleotide sequence: TGTGCCAGTAGTAAGGGAAACGGGGTCTGGCAAGAGACCCAGTACTTC.